This T cell receptor beta chain was recorded in a study of shared clonotypes between healthy human individuals. Notes on the study in general: Naive subsets generally exceeded memory subsets in estimated richness.

For this clone: Antigen: not known.

Assay runs were performed at deep level. The protocol was immunoSEQ multiplex PCR, while the TCRdb copy is restricted to in-frame clones and leaves out a portion. In the table there are roughly 2.2 million clones, 80% to 95% of which are singletons. The CDR3 totals 14 residues. Per the germline V gene, CDR1 is MNHEY and CDR2 is SVGAGI. Trimming removed 2 bases from V and 2 bases from J, with 8 bases in between. The sequenced sample was naive CD4+ T cells from PBMCs. Regarding subset: CD45RA+ positively selected. This receptor was taken from a man aged 18 to 30 in good health. Some clones in this sample may be carry-over from other donors' samples. This sequence joins TRBV6-5 and TRBJ2-3, with a possible D match to TRBD2 (6 bases). CDR3 in amino acids: CASSYGGATDTQYF. CDR3 DNA sequence: TGTGCCAGCAGTTACGGCGGGGCCACAGATACGCAGTATTTT.